The next 25 T cell receptor beta chains were all read from a single sample in a study of T cells in localized non-small cell lung cancer. Data came from immunoSEQ multiplex PCR; TCRdb stores just in-frame clones and leaves some out. The sample consists of 75,000 to 85,000 clones, 65% to 85% of them appearing once. This material consisted of peripheral blood, taken before any cancer treatment. These receptors all come from a female donor over 55 with stage I lung adenocarcinoma.

This clone was picked up a small number of times. The genes are TRBV5-6 and TRBJ2-3; the match to TRBD2 covers 8 bases. J was trimmed by 6 bases and V by 0 bases; bases with no gene match: 9. This CDR3 region has 16 residues. Germline CDR1 is SGHDT and CDR2 is YYEEEE. In DNA form, the CDR3 reads TGTGCCAGCAGCTTGGTAGGTAGCGGGGCGCGCGATACGCAGTATTTT. Its translation: CASSLVGSGARDTQYF.

V gene TRBV7-3 combines with J gene TRBJ2-2; unclear D gene. CDR1 SGHTA and CDR2 FQGTGA come from the germline V gene. Trimming stripped 1 base from V and 1 base from J, with 1 base between. The CDR3 is 13 amino acids. The CDR3 nucleotides are TGTGCCAGCAGCTTAAGGAACACCGGGGAGCTGTTTTTT. It translates to CASSLRNTGELFF.

This chain links TRBV18 with TRBJ1-5; no clear D gene. Per germline, CDR1 KGHSH and CDR2 LQKENI. Trimming removed 5 bases from V and 0 bases from J, with 8 bases in between. This CDR3 is 14 amino acids long. This chain's CDR3 is CASSSGYSNQPQHF. CDR3 in DNA: TGTGCCAGCTCATCGGGATATAGCAATCAGCCCCAGCATTTT.

This chain uses TRBV5-4 with TRBJ1-2, with TRBD1 matching 8 bases. The germline CDR1 and CDR2 sequences are SGHNT and YYREEE (reference sequence). J was trimmed by 6 bases and V by 3 bases; bases with no gene match: 13. The CDR3 is 16 amino acids. CDR3 loop: CASSSPRQGIFDGYTF. The CDR3 DNA reads TGTGCCAGCAGCTCCCCTAGACAGGGGATCTTTGATGGCTACACCTTC.

This chain links TRBV2 with TRBJ2-1; 8 positions match TRBD1. CDR3 length equals 15 residues. CDR1 SNHLY and CDR2 FYNNEI come from the germline V gene. V shed 9 bases, J shed 0 bases, and the junction held 7 bases outside the gene matches. The CDR3 DNA is TGTGCCAGTTCGGGACAGGCCACCTCCTACAATGAGCAGTTCTTC. Encoded protein: CASSGQATSYNEQFF.

The J gene is TRBJ2-1, the V gene TRBV7-8, with D possibly matching TRBD2 (6 bases). Germline V gene sequence: CDR1 SGHVS, CDR2 FQNEAQ. V dropped 1 base and J dropped 4 bases, with 8 bases sitting between them. There are 14 residues in the CDR3. The CDR3 DNA reads as TGTGCCAGCAGCTTAGGAGGAGGGTACAATGAGCAGTTCTTC. It is translated as CASSLGGGYNEQFF.

This clone came up once. The chain has TRBV5-6 and TRBJ2-7; no reliable D call. Germline V gene lookup returns CDR1 SGHDT and CDR2 YYEEEE. The CDR3 has 16 residues. The ends were cut back, 3 bases at V and 3 bases at J, with 19 bases in the middle. CDR3 in DNA: TGTGCCAGCAGCTCCTGGAGTAGGGCCCGATTCTACGAGCAGTACTTC. Its protein is CASSSWSRARFYEQYF.

CDR3 loop: CASSQSKRPLQGACGTEAFF. CDR3 nucleotide sequence: TGCGCCAGCAGTCAATCGAAACGGCCCCTACAGGGTGCGTGCGGCACTGAAGCTTTCTTT. This rearrangement joins TRBV23-1 to TRBJ1-1, with D maybe TRBD1 (6 bases). TRBV23-1 carries the ORF label, with uncertain function. This CDR3 has 20 residues. V was trimmed by 0 bases and J by 4 bases, leaving 27 bases between them.

The chain combines TRBV7-6 with TRBJ2-7, with TRBD1 matching over 9 bases. The CDR3 has 15 amino acids. In germline, CDR1 is SGHVS, CDR2 FNYEAQ. V dropped 4 bases and J dropped 7; count of bases not matched to a gene: 11. The CDR3 spells CASSSQGALRGEQYF. The CDR3, as DNA: TGTGCCAGCAGCTCACAGGGGGCATTGCGCGGAGAGCAGTACTTC.

J is TRBJ2-2 and V is TRBV5-1; 9 positions agree with TRBD1. J gave up 3 bases and V 6 bases, and 6 bases lay outside the gene matches. CDR3 size: 15 residues. The germline V gene encodes CDR1 SGHRS and CDR2 YFSETQ. The CDR3 spells CASTRDRVDTGELFF. DNA for the CDR3: TGCGCCAGCACCCGGGACAGGGTGGACACCGGGGAGCTGTTTTTT.

The rearrangement uses TRBV28 and TRBJ1-5, with a possible D match to TRBD1 (5 bases). Germline V CDR1 and CDR2: MDHEN, SYDVKM. This CDR3 comprises 17 residues. The V gene lost 5 bases and the J gene lost 0 bases, with 17 bases spanning the gap. CDR3 in DNA: TGTGCCAGCAGTCCGATTTTGACAGATTATAGCAATCAGCCCCAGCATTTT. This gives the protein CASSPILTDYSNQPQHF.

This clone was counted a few times. The rearrangement uses TRBV6-5 and TRBJ2-6; D might be TRBD2 (6 bases). Germline V gene data show CDR1 as MNHEY and CDR2 as SVGAGI. The CDR3 runs to 14 residues. The ends were cut back, 6 bases at V and 4 bases at J, with 10 bases in the middle. DNA of the CDR3: TGTGCCAGCAGCGGGAGATCAGGGGCCAACGTCCTGACTTTC. It is translated as CASSGRSGANVLTF.

The CDR3 reads CASSVGSPGRPYNEQFF. As DNA, the CDR3 is TGTGCCAGCAGCGTAGGGTCACCGGGACGGCCCTACAATGAGCAGTTCTTC. The chain recombines TRBV9 with TRBJ2-1; TRBD1 or TRBD2 may be the D gene (5 bases each). CDR3 size: 17 residues. Trimming removed 0 bases from V and 2 bases from J, with 15 bases in between. Looked up from germline, CDR1 is SGDLS and CDR2 is YYNGEE.

This sequence joins TRBV14 and TRBJ2-7; D might be TRBD1 (6 bases). The germline gives CDR1 SGHDN, CDR2 FVKESK. This CDR3 spans 14 amino acids. V was pared by 1 base and J by 4 bases, with 11 bases between. The CDR3 DNA is TGTGCCAGCAGCCAAGTTGGTGACAGGTACGAGCAGTACTTC. Amino acids: CASSQVGDRYEQYF.

J is TRBJ1-5 and V is TRBV19; 7 bases are shared with TRBD1. After removal of 4 bases from V and 1 base from J, the junction contained 1 base not matched to a gene. CDR3 length: 14 residues. Germline loops: CDR1 LNHDA, CDR2 SQIVND (reference sequence). The CDR3 sequence is CASSRTGSNQPQHF. The CDR3 nucleotides read TGTGCCAGTAGTAGGACAGGAAGCAATCAGCCCCAGCATTTT.

V and J are TRBV2 and TRBJ2-7; no reliable D call. V lost 6 bases and J lost 2, with 8 bases in between. The CDR3 consists of 12 residues. From germline, CDR1 is SNHLY and CDR2 FYNNEI. CDR3 DNA sequence: TGTGCCAGCAGGAACGACCCCTACGAGCAGTACTTC. Its translation: CASRNDPYEQYF.

The chain is built from TRBV10-3 and TRBJ1-1; maybe TRBD1 (6 bases). Germline CDR1 reads ENHRY; CDR2 reads SYGVKD. This CDR3 is 14 amino acids long. The V end lost 2 bases, the J end lost 4 bases, and 11 bases lay between the germline ends. DNA for the CDR3: TGTGCCATCAGTGAGACAGGGTCGGGCACTGAAGCTTTCTTT. Amino acid sequence: CAISETGSGTEAFF.

The V gene is TRBV9, the J gene TRBJ1-6; D might be TRBD1 (5 bases). Per germline, CDR1 SGDLS and CDR2 YYNGEE. CDR3 length: 14 residues. The ends were cut back, 4 bases at V and 8 bases at J, with 13 bases in the middle. CDR3 in DNA: TGTGCCAGCAGCTCGGGACGGAAAGATTCACCCCTCCACTTT. Translating it yields CASSSGRKDSPLHF. The full variable domain, completed using reference TRBV9 and TRBJ1-6, is DSGVTQTPKHLITATGQRVTLRCSPRSGDLSVYWYQQSLDQGLQFLIQYYNGEERAKGNILERFSAQQFPDLHSELNLSSLELGDSALYFCASSSGRKDSPLHFGNGTRLTVT.

The chain joins TRBV19 to TRBJ1-5; maybe TRBD1 (5 bases). CDR3 length: 15 amino acids. Germline V lookup: CDR1 LNHDA, CDR2 SQIVND (reference sequence). With 7 bases removed from V and 1 base from J, the gap between germline ends came to 14 bases. CDR3 sequence reads: CASTHRRDSNQPQHF. CDR3 coding DNA: TGTGCCAGTACCCACCGCCGGGACAGCAATCAGCCCCAGCATTTT.

J is TRBJ1-2 and V is TRBV19, with TRBD1 identical over 7 bases. J lost 6 bases, V lost 8 bases, and 9 bases had no gene match. The CDR3 spans 13 residues. Germline CDR1 is LNHDA and CDR2 is SQIVND (reference sequence). The CDR3 DNA is TGTGCCAGTCAATTCCCGACAGGGCATGGCTACACCTTC. Residues: CASQFPTGHGYTF.

The V and J genes are TRBV15 and TRBJ2-7; 10 bases fit TRBD1. This CDR3 spans 14 amino acids. Germline CDR1 reads LNHNV; CDR2 reads YYDKDF (reference sequence). Trimming at V came to 4 bases and at J to 2 bases, leaving 2 bases not matched to a gene. The CDR3 DNA follows: TGTGCCACCAGCAAGGGACAGGGGACCTACGAGCAGTACTTC. Translation gives CATSKGQGTYEQYF. The variable domain in full, with the rest retrieved from reference TRBV15 and TRBJ2-7, is DAMVIQNPRYQVTQFGKPVTLSCSQTLNHNVMYWYQQKSSQAPKLLFHYYDKDFNNEADTPDNFQSRRPNTSFCFLDIRSPGLGDTAMYLCATSKGQGTYEQYFGPGTRLTVT.

This clone was detected once. V and J are TRBV28 and TRBJ1-5; D unclear. CDR1 and CDR2 from the germline V gene are MDHEN and SYDVKM. This CDR3 is built from 15 residues. V lost 7 bases, J lost 7 bases, and 20 bases lay in between. CDR3 region: CASNLADKVKQPQHF. CDR3 in DNA: TGTGCCAGCAACCTAGCCGACAAAGTGAAGCAGCCCCAGCATTTT.

The rearrangement links TRBV9 to TRBJ1-2, with a tentative D call TRBD1 (5 bases). Germline V lookup: CDR1 SGDLS, CDR2 YYNGEE. This CDR3 is 14 amino acids long. V was cut by 4 bases and J by 7 bases, with 17 bases left in between. CDR3: CASSMRPARGGYTF. CDR3 sequence (DNA): TGTGCCAGCAGCATGAGGCCAGCTAGGGGTGGCTACACCTTC.

The rearrangement joins TRBV19 to TRBJ2-1; the D is unclear. V was clipped by 5 bases and J by 9 bases, with 11 bases between them. The germline V gene has CDR1 LNHDA and CDR2 SQIVND (reference sequence). The CDR3 has 12 residues. The CDR3 reads CASSLSTSEQFF. Here the CDR3 DNA reads TGTGCCAGTAGTCTTTCAACGAGTGAGCAGTTCTTC.

This chain connects TRBV27 to TRBJ1-2; 7 bases map to TRBD1. CDR1 and CDR2 (germline): MNHEY, SMNVEV (reference sequence). The CDR3 consists of 14 residues. The J segment lost 7 bases and the V segment lost 4 bases, leaving 9 bases of the junction unmatched. CDR3 loop: CASSWSGGRGGYTF. In DNA form, the CDR3 reads TGTGCCAGCAGTTGGTCAGGGGGGCGGGGTGGCTACACCTTC.